A single sample is the source of the 14 T cell receptor beta chains below, sequenced in a study of T-cell reconstitution after alpha-beta-depleted transplantation in children. Construction of the TCRbeta library involved unique molecular identifiers. TCRdb used MiXCR to reprocess the PCR reads, holding one entry per CDR3 protein. The sample has 100,000 or so distinct CDR3 sequences, 4.5% to 7.5% seen once; the top ten hold about 6%. The material was PBMCs, mostly from graft donor cells, obtained 60 days after TCRalphabeta/CD19-depleted stem cell transplant. These receptors were obtained from a female patient between 2 and 15 years old who had a stem cell transplant for Fanconi anemia, so the T cells may come from the graft donor.

This clonotype has at least ten counts. V gene TRBV29-1 combines with J gene TRBJ1-1; D not certain. This CDR3 has 10 amino acids. Trimming left V 5 bases short and J 6 bases short, with 7 bases between. The V gene's germline CDR1 is SQVTM and CDR2 ANQGSEA. CDR3 bases: TGCAGCGTTCCGGTGGCTGAAGCTTTCTTT. Protein: CSVPVAEAFF.

The rearrangement uses TRBV18 and TRBJ2-7; D is undetermined. V lost 2 bases and J 2 bases, leaving 4 bases between the germline ends. The CDR3 contains 12 residues. Germline V gives CDR1 KGHSH, CDR2 LQKENI. The CDR3 region has the DNA TGTGCCAGCTCACCAGAAGCCTACGAGCAGTACTTC. Amino acids: CASSPEAYEQYF.

The CDR3 reads CASSLQAGVKNTGELFF. The CDR3 coding sequence is TGTGCCAGCAGTCTGCAAGCGGGGGTAAAGAACACCGGGGAGCTGTTTTTT. The rearrangement links TRBV12-3 or TRBV12-4 to TRBJ2-2, with 8 positions matching TRBD2. The CDR3 totals 17 residues. The V segment lost 5 bases and the J segment 1 base; nucleotides outside the gene matches: 9.

This clonotype has ten or more counts. The V gene is TRBV28, the J gene TRBJ2-4; D is undetermined. Trimming removed 6 bases from V and 0 bases from J, with 12 bases in between. Germline V gives CDR1 MDHEN, CDR2 SYDVKM. There are 15 residues in the CDR3. CDR3 sequence (DNA): TGTGCCAGCAGCCAATATGACATAGCCAAAAACATTCAGTACTTC. Protein sequence: CASSQYDIAKNIQYF. The full variable domain, with the rest looked up from reference TRBV28 and TRBJ2-4, is DVKVTQSSRYLVKRTGEKVFLECVQDMDHENMFWYRQDPGLGLRLIYFSYDVKMKEKGDIPEGYSVSREKKERFSLILESASTNQTSMYLCASSQYDIAKNIQYFGAGTRLSVL.

In its sample, this clonotype was seen a few times. The genes are TRBV6-5 and TRBJ2-7, with D possibly matching TRBD2 (6 bases). The CDR3 consists of 13 residues. Trimming removed 4 bases from V and 2 bases from J, with 9 bases in between. The germline V gene has CDR1 MNHEY and CDR2 SVGAGI. CDR3 coding DNA: TGTGCCAGCAGTTCTAGCGTCCCCTACGAGCAGTACTTC. It yields the protein CASSSSVPYEQYF.

This clonotype has a count of ten or more. J is TRBJ2-3 and V is TRBV12-3 or TRBV12-4; D unclear. The V end was cut by 4 bases, the J end by 0 bases, with 20 bases between. The CDR3 consists of 18 residues. Here the CDR3 reads CASSYHGVGSQSTDTQYF. The CDR3 DNA reads TGTGCCAGCAGTTACCACGGTGTGGGCTCCCAGAGCACAGATACGCAGTATTTT.

There are many counts of this clonotype. V gene TRBV7-6 combines with J gene TRBJ2-7, with 7 positions matching TRBD1. V dropped 8 bases and J dropped 2; count of bases not matched to a gene: 12. CDR3 size: 15 residues. Germline lookup yields CDR1 SGHVS and CDR2 FNYEAQ. The CDR3 region has the DNA TGTGCCAGCGGGGTCATCCGGGACAGTACCTACGAGCAGTACTTC. Translating it yields CASGVIRDSTYEQYF.

This chain uses TRBV12-3 or TRBV12-4 with TRBJ2-1; TRBD2 matches at 8 bases. The length of the CDR3 is 14 residues. Germline trimming cut 5 bases from V and 5 bases from J; bases unmatched to any gene: 5. The CDR3 DNA is TGTGCCAGCAGTCCGGGACTAGAGAACAATGAGCAGTTCTTC. The encoded protein is CASSPGLENNEQFF.

This clonotype was observed a few times. The chain carries TRBV7-2 and TRBJ2-5, with 10 bases that match TRBD2. J gave up 4 bases and V 3 bases, and 8 bases lay outside the gene matches. This CDR3 has 16 residues. CDR1 is SGHTA, CDR2 FQGNSA, per germline. The CDR3 DNA reads TGTGCCAGCAGCTTCTATCCTAGCGGGAGCCGAGAGACCCAGTACTTC. This sequence encodes CASSFYPSGSRETQYF.

This clonotype was recorded many times. The chain joins TRBV25-1 to TRBJ2-1; unclear D gene. Germline-derived CDR1 and CDR2 are MGHDK and SYGVNS. Trimming removed 3 bases from V and 0 bases from J, with 12 bases in between. This CDR3 is 16 amino acids long. The CDR3, as DNA: TGTGCCAGCAGTGAGCCCGACCAGAGCTCCTACAATGAGCAGTTCTTC. Translating gives CASSEPDQSSYNEQFF.

This clonotype was observed many times. The gene calls are TRBV5-1 and TRBJ2-2, with D perhaps TRBD1 (5 bases). In germline, CDR1 is SGHRS, CDR2 YFSETQ. The CDR3 consists of 14 residues. V lost 0 bases, J lost 5 bases, and 8 bases lay in between. The CDR3 nucleotides read TGCGCCAGCAGCTTGGGACAGAGGACCGGGGAGCTGTTTTTT. Residues: CASSLGQRTGELFF.

This clonotype was counted at least ten times. The chain couples TRBV10-3 to TRBJ2-2; no reliable D call. CDR1 and CDR2 (germline): ENHRY, SYGVKD. Trimming removed 2 bases at V and 7 bases at J, with 11 bases between. The CDR3 has 14 amino acids. This CDR3 is CAISEDQRVGELFF. The CDR3 DNA follows: TGTGCCATCAGTGAGGATCAAAGGGTCGGGGAGCTGTTTTTT.

The rearrangement links TRBV7-9 to TRBJ1-4, with D tentatively TRBD1 (5 bases). Germline V gene data show CDR1 as SEHNR and CDR2 as FQNEAQ (reference sequence). Between the trimmed V and J ends, which lost 11 bases and 4 bases, there was a span of 20 bases. This CDR3 spans 15 amino acids. The chain's CDR3 is CARRPSDRINEKLFF. The CDR3 nucleotides are TGTGCCCGAAGACCGAGTGACAGAATTAATGAAAAACTGTTTTTT.

This clonotype came up many times. The chain has TRBV5-1 and TRBJ2-5; 11 positions match TRBD2. Germline V gene data show CDR1 as SGHRS and CDR2 as YFSETQ. The CDR3 spans 17 residues. The V and J ends lost 3 bases and 0 bases, in that order; junction bases with no gene match: 7. The CDR3 sequence: CASSSGLAGGYQETQYF. In DNA, the CDR3 is TGCGCCAGCAGCTCTGGACTAGCGGGCGGGTACCAAGAGACCCAGTACTTC.